The sequence of this T cell receptor (beta chain) was determined in a study of blood T cell repertoires in COVID-19. Across the study: COVID-19 samples collected from the United States, Italy and Spain covered acute and convalescent phases.

As originally analysed: Estimation of nucleated cell counts relied on the amplification of reference gene primers. Profiling relied on immunoSEQ multiplex PCR, and the TCRdb table lists in-frame clones only, not all of them. The V and J calls and clone size are taken from that table; D and trimming were inferred from the DNA. The sample includes about 300,000 clones, about 91% of them seen just once. Germline loops: CDR1 SGDLS, CDR2 YYNGEE. V lost 2 bases to trimming and J lost 2 bases; unmatched junction nucleotides: 16. CDR3 length: 20 residues. The V gene is TRBV9, the J gene TRBJ2-2; 9 bases match TRBD2. This clonotype was sampled from a woman aged 25 to 39 who had recovered from COVID-19. Sequenced sample: peripheral blood. Written as DNA, the CDR3 is TGTGCCAGCAGCGTGGGATTGGGGCTGGGACTAGCCGATAACACCGGGGAGCTGTTTTTT. This translates into CASSVGLGLGLADNTGELFF. Based on the CDR3 plus reference TRBV9 and TRBJ2-2, the full variable domain is DSGVTQTPKHLITATGQRVTLRCSPRSGDLSVYWYQQSLDQGLQFLIQYYNGEERAKGNILERFSAQQFPDLHSELNLSSLELGDSALYFCASSVGLGLGLADNTGELFFGEGSRLTVL.